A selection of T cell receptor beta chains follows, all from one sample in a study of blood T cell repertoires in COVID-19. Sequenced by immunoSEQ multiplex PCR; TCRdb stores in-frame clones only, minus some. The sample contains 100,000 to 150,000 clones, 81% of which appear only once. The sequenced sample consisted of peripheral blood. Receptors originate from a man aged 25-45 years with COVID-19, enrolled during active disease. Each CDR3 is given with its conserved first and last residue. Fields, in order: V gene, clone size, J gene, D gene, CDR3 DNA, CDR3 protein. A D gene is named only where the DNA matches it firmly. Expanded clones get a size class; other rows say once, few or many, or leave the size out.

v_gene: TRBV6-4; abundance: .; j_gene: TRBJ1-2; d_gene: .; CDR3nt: TGTGCCAGCACCCTGGACAAAAGAGACGGCTACACCTTC; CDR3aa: CASTLDKRDGYTF
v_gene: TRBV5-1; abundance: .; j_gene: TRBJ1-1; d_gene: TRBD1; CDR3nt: TGCGCCAGCAGCTTTGCGGGACAGGAAGGGACTGAAGCTTTCTTT; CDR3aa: CASSFAGQEGTEAFF
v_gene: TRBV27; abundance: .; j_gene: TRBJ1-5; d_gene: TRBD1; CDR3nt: TGTGCCAGCAGTTCCCGGGACAGTGGGAGCAATCAGCCCCAGCATTTT; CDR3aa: CASSSRDSGSNQPQHF
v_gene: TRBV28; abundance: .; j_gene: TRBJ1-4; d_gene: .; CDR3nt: TGTGCCATCCAGGGGACTAATGAAAAACTGTTTTTT; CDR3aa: CAIQGTNEKLFF
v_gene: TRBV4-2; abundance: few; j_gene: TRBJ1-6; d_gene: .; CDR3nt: TGTGCCAGCAGCCACTCCCGGAGTGGAAACTATAATTCACCCCTCCACTTT; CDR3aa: CASSHSRSGNYNSPLHF
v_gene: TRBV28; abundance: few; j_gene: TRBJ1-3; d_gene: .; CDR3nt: TGTGCCAGCGAAACAAAGCCCGAACTAGGCACCTCTGGAAACACCATATATTTT; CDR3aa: CASETKPELGTSGNTIYF
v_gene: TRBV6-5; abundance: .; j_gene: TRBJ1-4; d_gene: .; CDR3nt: TGTGCCAGCCGACAGCCTGAAAATGAAAAACTGTTTTTT; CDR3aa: CASRQPENEKLFF
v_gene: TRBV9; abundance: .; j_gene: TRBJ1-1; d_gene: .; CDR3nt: TGTGCCAGCAGCGTCGGGGGGGCAGAAGCTTTCTTT; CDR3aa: CASSVGGAEAFF
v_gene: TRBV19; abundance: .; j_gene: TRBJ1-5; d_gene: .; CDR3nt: TGTGCCAGTAGTTCCCGACAGCGCAATCAGCCCCAGCATTTT; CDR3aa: CASSSRQRNQPQHF
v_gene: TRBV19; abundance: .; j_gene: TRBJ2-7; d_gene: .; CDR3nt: TGTGCCAGTAGTATTGTGGCAGGGGGGAACTACGAGCAGTACTTC; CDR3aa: CASSIVAGGNYEQYF
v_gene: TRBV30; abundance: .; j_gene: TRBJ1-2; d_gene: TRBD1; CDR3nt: TGTGCCTTAGACAGGGCGATCTATGGCTACACCTTC; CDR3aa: CALDRAIYGYTF
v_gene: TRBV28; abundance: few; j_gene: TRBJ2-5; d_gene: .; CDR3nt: TGTGCCAGCAGTCCACAGGGATACCAAGAGACCCAGTACTTC; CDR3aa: CASSPQGYQETQYF
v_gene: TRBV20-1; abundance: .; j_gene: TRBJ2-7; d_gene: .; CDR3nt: TGCAGTGCTAGTTCCTCCTTTGAGGGTGCGGACGAGCAGTACTTC; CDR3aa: CSASSSFEGADEQYF
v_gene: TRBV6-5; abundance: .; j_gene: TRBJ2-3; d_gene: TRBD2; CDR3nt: TGTGCCAGCAGTTACGGGACTAGCGACACAGATACGCAGTATTTT; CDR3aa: CASSYGTSDTDTQYF
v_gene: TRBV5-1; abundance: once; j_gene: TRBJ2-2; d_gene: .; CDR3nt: TGCGCCAGTCTCGCGGACAGTCAGGGCGGGGAGCTGTTTTTT; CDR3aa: CASLADSQGGELFF
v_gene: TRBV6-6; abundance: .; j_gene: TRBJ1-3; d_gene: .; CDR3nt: TGTGCCAGCAGACAGGGAGAAATCGGAAACACCATATATTTT; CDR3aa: CASRQGEIGNTIYF
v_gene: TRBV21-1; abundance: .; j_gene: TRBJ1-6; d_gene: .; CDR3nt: TGTGCCGTCCCCCGGGGACAGGGTGGTTCACCCCTCCACTTT; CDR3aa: CAVPRGQGGSPLHF
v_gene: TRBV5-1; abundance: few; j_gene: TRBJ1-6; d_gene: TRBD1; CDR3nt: TGCGCCAGCAGCTCGGACAGGGACGGCTATAATTCACCCCTCCACTTT; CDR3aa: CASSSDRDGYNSPLHF
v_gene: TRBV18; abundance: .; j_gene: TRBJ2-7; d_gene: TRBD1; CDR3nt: TGTGCCAGCTCAGGAACCGGGACAGTTAGCGAGCAGTACTTC; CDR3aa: CASSGTGTVSEQYF
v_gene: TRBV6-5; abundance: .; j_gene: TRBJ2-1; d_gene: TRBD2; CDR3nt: TGTGCCAGCAGGGAGACTAGCGGGGCCTACAATGAGCAGTTCTTC; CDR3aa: CASRETSGAYNEQFF
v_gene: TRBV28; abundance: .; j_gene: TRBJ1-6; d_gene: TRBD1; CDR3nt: TGTGCCAGTGCCAAGACAGGGATTTATAATTCACCCCTCCACTTT; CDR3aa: CASAKTGIYNSPLHF
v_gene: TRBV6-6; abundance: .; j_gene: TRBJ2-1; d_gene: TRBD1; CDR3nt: TGTGCCAGCAGTCTCTACCCGGGACAGGGTACTGAGCAGTTCTTC; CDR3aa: CASSLYPGQGTEQFF
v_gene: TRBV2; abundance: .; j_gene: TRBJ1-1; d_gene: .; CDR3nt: TGTGCCTCGAAACAAGGGGTTGGGGTCACTGAAGCTTTCTTT; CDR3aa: CASKQGVGVTEAFF
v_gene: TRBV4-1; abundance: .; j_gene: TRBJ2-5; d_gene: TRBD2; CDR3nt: TGCGCCAGCAGCCAACGACTAGCGAAAGAGACCCAGTACTTC; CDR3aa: CASSQRLAKETQYF
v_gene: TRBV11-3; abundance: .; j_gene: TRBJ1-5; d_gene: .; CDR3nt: TGTGCCAGCAGCTCATCTCCGGTTAGCAATCAGCCCCAGCATTTT; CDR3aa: CASSSSPVSNQPQHF
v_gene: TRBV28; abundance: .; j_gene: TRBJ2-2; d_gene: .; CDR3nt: TGTGCCAGCAGTCCCCACGGGGTTACAGGGAAGGAGCTGTTTTTT; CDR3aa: CASSPHGVTGKELFF
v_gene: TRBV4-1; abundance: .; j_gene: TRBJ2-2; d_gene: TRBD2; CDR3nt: TGCGCCAGCGGACTAGCCGGCGGGGAGCTGTTTTTT; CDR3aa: CASGLAGGELFF
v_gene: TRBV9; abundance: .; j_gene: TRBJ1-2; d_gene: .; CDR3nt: TGTGCCAGCAGCGTAGCTCCCGAGTCCTATGGCTACACCTTC; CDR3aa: CASSVAPESYGYTF
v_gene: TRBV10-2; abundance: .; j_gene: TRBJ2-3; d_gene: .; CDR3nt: TGCGCCAGCAGCAGGAGCGGACCCACAGATACGCAGTATTTT; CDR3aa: CASSRSGPTDTQYF
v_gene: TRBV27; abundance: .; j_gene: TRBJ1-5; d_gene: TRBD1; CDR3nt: TGTGCCAGCAGTTATCCCCCACTCCCGGGACAGGGGGTATTAGCCCAGCATTTT; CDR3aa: CASSYPPLPGQGVLAQHF
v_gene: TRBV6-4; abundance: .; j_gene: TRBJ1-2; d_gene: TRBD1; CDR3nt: TGTGCCAGCAGTGGAGACAGGGTGTACTATGGCTACACCTTC; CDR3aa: CASSGDRVYYGYTF
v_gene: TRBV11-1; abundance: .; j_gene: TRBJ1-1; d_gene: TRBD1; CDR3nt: TGTGCCAGCAGCTTAGTGGGACAGGGGGCGACTGAAGCTTTCTTT; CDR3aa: CASSLVGQGATEAFF
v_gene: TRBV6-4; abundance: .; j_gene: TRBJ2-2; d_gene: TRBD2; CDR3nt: TGTGCCAGCAGTCGGGCACCTAGGACTAGCGGGAGCCCTAACACCGGGGAGCTGTTTTTT; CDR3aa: CASSRAPRTSGSPNTGELFF
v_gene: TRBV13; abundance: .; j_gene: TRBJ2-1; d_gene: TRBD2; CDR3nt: TGTGCCAGCAGCACCAGCGGGAGCTCCTACAATGAGCAGTTCTTC; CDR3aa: CASSTSGSSYNEQFF
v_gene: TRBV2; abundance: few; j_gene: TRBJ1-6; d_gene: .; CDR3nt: TGTGCCAGCAGTGAGGGGGGCTATAATTCACCCCTCCACTTT; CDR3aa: CASSEGGYNSPLHF
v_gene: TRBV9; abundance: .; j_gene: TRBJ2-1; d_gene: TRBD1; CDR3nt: TGTGCCAGCAGCGCGGGACAGGGGTCCTACAATGAGCAGTTCTTC; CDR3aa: CASSAGQGSYNEQFF
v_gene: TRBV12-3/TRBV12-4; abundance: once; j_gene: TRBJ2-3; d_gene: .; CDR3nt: TGTGCCAGCAGTTTATCTGTAGCTAATACGCAGTATTTT; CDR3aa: CASSLSVANTQYF
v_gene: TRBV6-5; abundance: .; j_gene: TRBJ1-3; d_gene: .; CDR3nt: TGTGCCAGCGCAGCAGGGGCGGACGGAAACACCATATATTTT; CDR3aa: CASAAGADGNTIYF
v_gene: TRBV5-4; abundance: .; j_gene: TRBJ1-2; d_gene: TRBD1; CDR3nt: TGTGCCAGCAGCCAACAGGGGGTCCCCTATGGCTACACCTTC; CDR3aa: CASSQQGVPYGYTF
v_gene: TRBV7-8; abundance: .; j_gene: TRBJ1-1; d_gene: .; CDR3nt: TGTGCCAGCAGCCCTATTTCGGGGGATACTGAAGCTTTCTTT; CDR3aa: CASSPISGDTEAFF
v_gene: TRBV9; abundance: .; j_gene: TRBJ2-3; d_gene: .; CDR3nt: TGTGCCAGCAGCGTAGCGGATTCCCGGGGAGATACGCAGTATTTT; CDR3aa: CASSVADSRGDTQYF
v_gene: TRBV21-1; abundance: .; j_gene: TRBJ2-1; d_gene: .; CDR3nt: TGTGCCAGCAGCAGTGGGGAGGAGACTGAGCAGTTCTTC; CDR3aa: CASSSGEETEQFF
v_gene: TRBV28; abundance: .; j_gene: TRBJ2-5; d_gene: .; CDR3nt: TGTGCCAGCAAGGCCCAGGGGGAGACCCAGTACTTC; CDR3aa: CASKAQGETQYF
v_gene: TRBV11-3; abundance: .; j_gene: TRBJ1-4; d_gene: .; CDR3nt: TGTGCCAGCAGCACTGAGTGGAGAGAAAAACTGTTTTTT; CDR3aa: CASSTEWREKLFF
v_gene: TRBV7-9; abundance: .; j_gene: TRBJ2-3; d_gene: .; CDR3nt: TGTGCCAGCAGAGGACTGAACGTATACACAGATACGCAGTATTTT; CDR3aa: CASRGLNVYTDTQYF
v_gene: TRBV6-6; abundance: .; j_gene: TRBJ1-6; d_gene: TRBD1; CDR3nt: TGTGCCAGCAGACCAGGGACAGGAGATAATTCACCCCTCCACTTT; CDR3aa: CASRPGTGDNSPLHF